Reported below is one T cell receptor (beta chain). Its antigen is undetermined. A read error may produce the germline difference seen at one junction end. The source of the sample is a study of regulatory T cells in long-lasting Graves disease. Time point defined: newly diagnosed GD, antithyroid drugs for less than 3 months. Following extraction of RNA from PBMCs, that RNA was used to make the TCR library. Study outcomes and limitations: Sample size, which was small, may have reduced accuracy.

The V gene's germline CDR1 is SGHRS and CDR2 YFSETQ. The CDR3 consists of 11 residues. Building of the TCR beta libraries involved iRepertoire HTBI primers and Arm-PCR of CDR3 regions. Using its own MiXCR run on the multiplex PCR reads, TCRdb lists one record per CDR3 protein. This table has a few hundred thousand distinct CDR3 sequences, about 11% appearing once. This same sample was also taken into another study, of T cells in Graves' hyperthyroidism and ophthalmopathy. That report adds: Blood held most thyroid clonotypes expanded above 0.001 frequency.

The input for sequencing was peripheral blood mononuclear cells (PBMCs), taken at new diagnosis, from a patient treated with antithyroid drugs. The TCR originated in a young woman with Graves disease. This rearrangement joins TRBV5-1 to TRBJ1-1; unclear D gene. The CDR3 DNA sequence: TGCGCCAGCAGCTTGGGCACTGAAGCTCTCTTT. As protein: CASSLGTEALF.